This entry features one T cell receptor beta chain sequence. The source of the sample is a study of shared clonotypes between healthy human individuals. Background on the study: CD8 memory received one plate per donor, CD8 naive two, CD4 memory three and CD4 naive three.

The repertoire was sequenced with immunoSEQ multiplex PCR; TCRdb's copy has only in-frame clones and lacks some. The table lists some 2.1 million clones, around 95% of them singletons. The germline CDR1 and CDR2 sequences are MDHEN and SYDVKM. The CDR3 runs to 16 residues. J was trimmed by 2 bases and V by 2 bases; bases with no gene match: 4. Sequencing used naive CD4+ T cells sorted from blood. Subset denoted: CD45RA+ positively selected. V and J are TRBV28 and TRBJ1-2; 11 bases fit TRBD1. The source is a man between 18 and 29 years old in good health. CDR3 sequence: CASSLRGQGANYGYTF. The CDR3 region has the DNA TGTGCCAGCAGTTTAAGAGGACAGGGGGCGAACTATGGCTACACCTTC.